This entry is about one T cell receptor beta chain. Its antigen remains undetermined. No much larger clone is present one base from it, and per-base qualities are unavailable. The sample is drawn from a study of blood T cell repertoires in COVID-19 (dated by TCRdb to 2018 to 2021). Concerning the study at large: Samples from collaborators originated in the United States, Italy and Spain and spanned both the acute and convalescent phases of COVID-19. The material from the prospective study consisted of cDNA or gDNA derived from T cells, B-cell-depleted T cells, or PBMCs. The dataset comprised deeply sampled blood TCRbeta repertoires from subjects exposed to, actively infected with, or recovered from COVID-19. The repertoires were released in a freely available public database intended as a resource for research on the immune response to SARS-CoV-2. Samples were obtained from the ongoing ImmuneRACE study (first 160 participants) and from over a thousand subjects provided by 6 global collaborators. A de-identified subject ID, COVID-19 status, age in years and sex were almost always included in the sample metadata. Where HLA class I and class II types were available, the types were taken from metadata supplied by the sample provider, not from assay-based typing. Overall results and qualifications from the work: The amount of clinical and demographic metadata varied by source and participant and was provided uncurated.

Collaborating institutions collected whole blood in K2EDTA tubes following their own protocols. For TCRbeta analysis, collaborator samples were shipped as frozen whole blood, as isolated PBMCs, or as DNA extracted from either sample type. The CDR3 contains 14 residues, cysteine and phenylalanine counted. The CDR3 DNA has 42 bases and is translated from base 1. CDR1 is given as GTSNPN and CDR2 as SVGIG, both from the germline V gene (reference sequence). V gives up 4 bases and J gives up 6 bases, and the segment between their germline ends measures 15 bases. TCRbeta CDR3 regions were amplified from genomic DNA by means of the immunoSEQ Assay, a bias-controlled multiplex PCR. From the authors' description of their analysis: The number of nucleated cells in each sample was estimated by amplification of reference gene primers within the assay. Sequence reads were collapsed and filtered to measure the absolute abundance of every unique TCRbeta CDR3 rearrangement. For each sample, productive Simpson clonality was calculated as the square root of Simpson's diversity index across productive rearrangements. Entries here come from immuneACCESS through TCRdb and include only in-frame sequences with V and J called. Some clones fail to appear in such tables; in the studies checked, an unresolved V gene covers under half of the shortfall, and the cause of the remainder is unknown. V and J calls and clone size are copied from that table; D and trimming were computed from the DNA. For this sample the table gives approximately 350,000 clones, of which approximately 82% were detected only once. The ten largest clones represent approximately 3% of the sample.

The sequenced material came from peripheral blood. The sequence was collected from a man aged 25 to 40 with active or convalescent COVID-19. The rearrangement combines TRBV30 with TRBJ2-2; possibly the D gene is TRBD1, per 5 matching bases. The CDR3 protein: CAWTLGQPAGELFF. The nucleotide sequence reads TGTGCCTGGACTTTGGGGCAGCCGGCCGGGGAGCTGTTTTTT.